The 13 T cell receptor beta chains below all came from one sample that was sequenced in a study of blood T cells in healthy people across ages. Sample-barcoded 5' priming and a J-beta primer mix drove a second PCR of roughly 7 to 11 cycles. TCRdb called the 5' RACE reads again in MiXCR, with one record for every CDR3 protein. The sample has about 1.4 million distinct CDR3 sequences; roughly 60% are singletons. Sample: blood. All receptors derive from a man younger than 35 in good health.

As regards this clonotype: Compared with germline, one end of the junction differs, possibly owing to a read error. J is TRBJ2-7 and V is TRBV27; TRBD2 aligns across 10 bases. Germline lookup yields CDR1 MNHEY and CDR2 SMNVEV (reference sequence). The CDR3 extends over 16 amino acids. The DNA of the CDR3 is TGTGCCGGCAGTCTGCGGGGGACTAGCGCTGCCTACGAGCAGTACTTC. Its protein product is CAGSLRGTSAAYEQYF.

There are a few counts of this clonotype. The chain couples TRBV5-1 to TRBJ2-1; 7 nucleotides match TRBD1. V lost 4 bases and J lost 5; bases outside the gene matches: 12. This CDR3 contains 16 residues. CDR1 is SGHRS and CDR2 is YFSETQ in the germline V gene. The CDR3 DNA reads TGCGCCAGCAGCCGACTGGGACAGAAGCTTGACAATGAGCAGTTCTTC. Its protein is CASSRLGQKLDNEQFF.

This clonotype was detected a few times. The rearrangement links TRBV29-1 to TRBJ2-7; tentatively, D is TRBD2 (6 bases). V lost 3 bases, J lost 2 bases, and 8 bases lay in between. Germline values: CDR1 SQVTM, CDR2 ANQGSEA. The CDR3 has 12 amino acids. CDR3 sequence reads: CSVERGAYEQYF. The CDR3 bases are TGCAGCGTTGAGCGGGGAGCCTACGAGCAGTACTTC.

The rearrangement links TRBV29-1 to TRBJ2-6; TRBD1 might be the D (6 bases). The CDR3 is 12 residues long. V was clipped by 3 bases and J by 15 bases, with 15 bases between them. Germline V gene sequence: CDR1 SQVTM, CDR2 ANQGSEA. CDR3 DNA sequence: TGCAGCGTTGAGGAACAGGGCCCACACCTGACTTTC. It yields the protein CSVEEQGPHLTF.

The V call is TRBV10-3, the J call TRBJ2-7; no definite D call. V gave up 2 bases and J gave up 3 bases, with 11 bases separating them. CDR1 and CDR2 (germline): ENHRY, SYGVKD. The CDR3 covers 14 residues. The CDR3 bases are TGTGCCATCAGTGAGGCTAGTGGCATCTACGAGCAGTACTTC. It translates to CAISEASGIYEQYF.

This clonotype appeared a few times. The chain uses TRBV7-6 and TRBJ2-5; no clear D. The germline V gene has CDR1 SGHVS and CDR2 FNYEAQ. The CDR3 is made up of 13 amino acids. Trimming removed 5 bases at V and 11 bases at J, with 18 bases between. CDR3 amino acids: CASSNILNLEQYF. CDR3 sequence (DNA): TGTGCCAGCAGCAATATCCTCAATCTGGAGCAGTACTTC.

A few counts support this clonotype. The V and J genes are TRBV20-1 and TRBJ2-7; the match to TRBD2 covers 12 bases. Germline V gives CDR1 DFQATT, CDR2 SNEGSKA (reference sequence). The CDR3 has 15 amino acids. V shed 3 bases and J 4 bases; nucleotides not matched to a gene: 7. The CDR3: CSASKTGTSGYEQYF. CDR3 in DNA: TGCAGTGCTAGCAAGACCGGGACTAGCGGGTACGAGCAGTACTTC.

This clonotype was detected only once. The chain combines TRBV25-1 with TRBJ1-2, with a possible D match to TRBD1 (6 bases). CDR3 length: 14 residues. Trimming removed 4 bases at V and 6 bases at J, with 15 bases between. Germline assignment: CDR1 MGHDK and CDR2 SYGVNS. CDR3 protein: CASSVFNRDDGYTF. As DNA, the CDR3 is TGTGCCAGCAGTGTCTTCAACAGGGATGATGGCTACACCTTC.

This clonotype was found many times. The DNA of the CDR3 is TGTGCCAGCAGCCAAACCAGCGGGGGGGCCGAGGAGACCCAGTACTTC. It encodes CASSQTSGGAEETQYF. The rearrangement links TRBV4-2 to TRBJ2-5; the match to TRBD2 covers 10 bases. V shed 2 bases, J shed 5 bases, and the junction held 8 bases outside the gene matches. The CDR3 extends over 16 amino acids. Germline V gene data show CDR1 as LGHNA and CDR2 as YNFKEQ.

This chain connects TRBV4-1 to TRBJ2-1; the D is unclear. Trimming removed 0 bases from V and 9 bases from J, with 18 bases in between. The germline gives CDR1 MGHRA, CDR2 YSYEKL. CDR3 size: 16 residues. CDR3 in amino acids: CASSQEVIPTSPEQFF. The CDR3 bases are TGCGCCAGCAGCCAAGAAGTGATCCCGACCTCCCCTGAGCAGTTCTTC.

This clonotype showed up just a few times. CDR3 in amino acids: CSVLPTGPTDTQYF. CDR3 sequence (DNA): TGCAGCGTTCTACCGACAGGGCCCACAGATACGCAGTATTTT. V is TRBV29-1 and J is TRBJ2-3; 7 nucleotides agree with TRBD1. CDR1 and CDR2 from the germline V gene are SQVTM and ANQGSEA. With V trimmed by 5 bases and J by 2 bases, 7 bases remained unmatched. This CDR3 has 14 residues.

This chain joins TRBV20-1 and TRBJ2-2, with TRBD1 matching over 7 bases. V was clipped by 1 base and J by 0 bases; unmatched bases: 8. The CDR3 loop spans 17 amino acids. CDR1 and CDR2 (germline): DFQATT, SNEGSKA (reference sequence). The DNA of the CDR3 is TGCAGTGCTAGAGGTCCAGGACAGGCTACGAACACCGGGGAGCTGTTTTTT. Translating it yields CSARGPGQATNTGELFF.

The chain links TRBV4-2 to TRBJ2-3; D is unclear. With 0 bases removed from V and 4 bases from J, the gap between germline ends came to 8 bases. This CDR3 has 14 residues. CDR1 is LGHNA, CDR2 YNFKEQ, per germline. The CDR3 nucleotides read TGTGCCAGCAGCCAAGATCGGAGAGCAGATACGCAGTATTTT. Translating it yields CASSQDRRADTQYF.